This TCR beta chain was profiled in a study of CD8 T cells in ankylosing spondylitis. General study points: Significant enrichment of disease-linked clones was reported in matched ankylosing spondylitis synovial fluid.

The CDR3 sequence is 15 residues long. V was trimmed by 1 base and J by 0 bases, leaving 10 bases between them. Germline-derived CDR1 and CDR2 are DFQATT and SNEGSKA (reference sequence). This clonotype was seen many times. No antigen is known for it. A quantitative 5'-RACE method, one with molecular barcodes, was used to make TCR beta libraries. TCRdb reanalysed the 5' RACE reads using MiXCR and keeps one entry per CDR3 protein. The sample has around 150,000 distinct CDR3 sequences, more than 9.5% seen once. Sequencing was done on a sample of blood, either unsorted or a sorted T cell fraction (not recorded which). The sequence derives from a female donor with ankylosing spondylitis or in good health (not recorded which). The chain uses TRBV20-1 and TRBJ1-5; D not resolved. DNA for the CDR3: TGCAGTGCTAGAGCTAGGCACTATAGCAATCAGCCCCAGCATTTT. This translates into CSARARHYSNQPQHF.